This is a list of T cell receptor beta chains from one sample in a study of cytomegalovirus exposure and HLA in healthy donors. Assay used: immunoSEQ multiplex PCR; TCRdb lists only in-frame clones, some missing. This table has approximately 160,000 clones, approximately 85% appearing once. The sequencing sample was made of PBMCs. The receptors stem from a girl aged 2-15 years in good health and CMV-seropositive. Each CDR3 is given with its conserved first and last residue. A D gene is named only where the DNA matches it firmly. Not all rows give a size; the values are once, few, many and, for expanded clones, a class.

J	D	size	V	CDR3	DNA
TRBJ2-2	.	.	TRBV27	CASSPRLNTGELFF	TGTGCCAGCAGCCCTAGACTGAACACCGGGGAGCTGTTTTTT
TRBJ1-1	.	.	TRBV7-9	CASSFEGLVNTEAFF	TGTGCCAGCAGCTTTGAGGGACTCGTGAACACTGAAGCTTTCTTT
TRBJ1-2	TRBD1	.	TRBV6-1	CASSPTGGFGYTF	TGTGCCAGCAGTCCGACAGGGGGCTTTGGCTACACCTTC
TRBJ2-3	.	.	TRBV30	CAWSEGGTQYF	TGTGCCTGGAGTGAGGGAGGTACGCAGTATTTT
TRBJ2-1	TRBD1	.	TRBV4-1	CASSSRGQGAVERYNEQFF	TGCGCCAGCAGCTCCCGCGGACAGGGGGCTGTAGAGAGGTACAATGAGCAGTTCTTC
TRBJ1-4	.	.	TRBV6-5	CASRENEKLFF	TGTGCCAGTCGGGAGAATGAAAAACTGTTTTTT
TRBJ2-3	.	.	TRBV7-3	CASSSSTDTQYF	TGTGCCAGCAGCTCTAGCACAGATACGCAGTATTTT
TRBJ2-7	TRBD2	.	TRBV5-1	CASSKSGTSGRRSYEQYF	TGCGCCAGCAGCAAGTCCGGGACTAGCGGAAGACGCTCCTACGAGCAGTACTTC
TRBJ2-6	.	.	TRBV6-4	CASSDSGGGSGANVLTF	TGTGCCAGCAGTGACTCGGGAGGGGGATCTGGGGCCAACGTCCTGACTTTC
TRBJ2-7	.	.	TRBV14	CASSRSPGSYEQYF	TGTGCCAGCAGCCGGTCGCCCGGTTCCTACGAGCAGTACTTC
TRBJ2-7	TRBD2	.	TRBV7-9	CASSLAASGHLPYEQYF	TGTGCCAGCAGCTTAGCGGCTAGCGGGCACCTTCCCTACGAGCAGTACTTC
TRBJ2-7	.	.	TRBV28	CASRQGLSYEQYF	TGTGCCAGCAGACAGGGTTTGTCCTACGAGCAGTACTTC
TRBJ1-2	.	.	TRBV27	CASSARGIHYGYTF	TGTGCCAGCAGTGCCCGGGGGATTCACTATGGCTACACCTTC
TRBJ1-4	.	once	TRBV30	CAWSRGRNEKLFF	TGTGCCTGGAGTAGAGGGCGGAATGAAAAACTGTTTTTT
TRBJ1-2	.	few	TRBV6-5	CASSPVRGSYGYTF	TGTGCCAGCAGTCCCGTTAGGGGCTCCTATGGCTACACCTTC
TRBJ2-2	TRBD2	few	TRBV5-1	CASIPGGVHTGELFF	TGCGCCAGCATTCCCGGGGGGGTCCACACCGGGGAGCTGTTTTTT
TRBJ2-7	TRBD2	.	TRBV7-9	CASSQGAGVLMEQYF	TGTGCCAGCAGCCAAGGAGCGGGAGTACTGATGGAGCAGTACTTC
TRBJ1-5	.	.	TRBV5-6	CASSLSGNQPQHF	TGTGCCAGCAGCTTGAGCGGCAATCAGCCCCAGCATTTT
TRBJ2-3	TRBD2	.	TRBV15	CATTPGLAASDTQYF	TGTGCCACCACACCGGGACTAGCGGCTTCAGATACGCAGTATTTT
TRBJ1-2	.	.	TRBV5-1	CASSLRQANYGYTF	TGCGCCAGCAGCCTTCGACAGGCTAACTATGGCTACACCTTC
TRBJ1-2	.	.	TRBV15	CATSRGGPGGYTF	TGTGCCACCAGCAGAGGGGGGCCGGGTGGCTACACCTTC
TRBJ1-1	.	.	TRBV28	CASRVGGAEAFF	TGTGCCAGCAGAGTAGGGGGGGCTGAAGCTTTCTTT
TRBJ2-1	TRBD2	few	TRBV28	CASSLRLAGIYNEQFF	TGTGCCAGCAGTCTTCGTTTAGCGGGGATCTACAATGAGCAGTTCTTC
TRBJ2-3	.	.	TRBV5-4	CASSLGYSRTDTQYF	TGTGCCAGCAGCTTGGGTTACTCCCGCACAGATACGCAGTATTTT
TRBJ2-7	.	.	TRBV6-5	CASSYSGGVYEQYF	TGTGCCAGCAGTTACTCTGGGGGCGTGTACGAGCAGTACTTC
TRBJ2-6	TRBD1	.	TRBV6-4	CASSGTGGAGANVLTF	TGTGCCAGCAGTGGGACAGGGGGCGCTGGGGCCAACGTCCTGACTTTC
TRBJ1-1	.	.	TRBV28	CASSLLVLRGPTEAFF	TGTGCCAGCAGTTTATTGGTCCTCAGGGGTCCTACTGAAGCTTTCTTT
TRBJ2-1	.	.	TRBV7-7	CASSYRVLGDNEQFF	TGTGCTAGCAGCTACAGGGTCCTGGGGGACAATGAGCAGTTCTTC
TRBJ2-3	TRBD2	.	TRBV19	CASSIVGTSGDTQYF	TGTGCCAGTAGTATAGTGGGGACTAGTGGAGATACGCAGTATTTT
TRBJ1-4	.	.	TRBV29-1	CSTQTGPNEKLFF	TGCAGCACCCAGACAGGCCCTAATGAAAAACTGTTTTTT
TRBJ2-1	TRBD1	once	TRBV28	CASSLLGRGLMDEQFF	TGTGCCAGCAGTTTATTAGGCAGGGGGCTAATGGATGAGCAGTTCTTC
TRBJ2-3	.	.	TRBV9	CASSVEVARADTQYF	TGTGCCAGCAGCGTAGAGGTCGCGAGGGCAGATACGCAGTATTTT
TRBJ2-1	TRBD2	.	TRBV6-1	CAIRRIAGGEQFF	TGTGCCATCCGCAGGATAGCGGGAGGTGAGCAGTTCTTC
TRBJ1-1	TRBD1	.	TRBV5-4	CASSPATGLNTEAFF	TGTGCCAGCAGCCCGGCGACAGGGCTGAACACTGAAGCTTTCTTT
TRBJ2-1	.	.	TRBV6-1	CASSEAGALPYNEQFF	TGTGCCAGCAGTGAAGCTGGGGCACTCCCATACAATGAGCAGTTCTTC
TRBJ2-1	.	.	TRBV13	CASSLSNEQFF	TGTGCCAGCAGCTTATCAAATGAGCAGTTCTTC
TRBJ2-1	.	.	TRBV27	CASRPWPNNEQFF	TGTGCCAGCAGACCGTGGCCCAACAATGAGCAGTTCTTC
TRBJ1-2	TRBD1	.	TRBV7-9	CASSRPDRPQGGYTF	TGTGCCAGCAGCCGACCGGACAGGCCCCAGGGAGGCTACACCTTC
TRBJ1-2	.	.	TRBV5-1	CASSLESVYGYTF	TGCGCCAGCAGCTTGGAGTCGGTCTATGGCTACACCTTC
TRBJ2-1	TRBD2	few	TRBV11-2	CASSPGGLAGVAYNEQFF	TGTGCCAGCAGCCCCGGGGGTCTAGCGGGAGTTGCCTACAATGAGCAGTTCTTC
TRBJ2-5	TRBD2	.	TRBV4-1	CASSQEAFSGRPSETQYF	TGCGCCAGCAGCCAAGAGGCGTTCAGCGGGAGGCCATCGGAGACCCAGTACTTC
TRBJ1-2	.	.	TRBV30	CAWRGGAGPYYGYTF	TGTGCCTGGAGAGGGGGGGCGGGGCCATACTATGGCTACACCTTC
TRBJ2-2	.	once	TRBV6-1	CASSVGLTGELFF	TGTGCCAGCAGTGTCGGACTGACCGGGGAGCTGTTTTTT
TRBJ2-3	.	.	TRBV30	CAFERLGTSTDTQYF	TGTGCCTTCGAACGACTAGGGACTAGCACAGATACGCAGTATTTT
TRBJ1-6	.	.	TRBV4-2	CASSQDNSPSSPLHF	TGTGCCAGCAGCCAAGACAACTCCCCTAGTTCACCCCTCCACTTT
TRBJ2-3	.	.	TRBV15	CATSRDLGRVATTGSTDTQYF	TGTGCCACCAGCAGAGATCTGGGCAGGGTTGCCACTACAGGAAGCACAGATACGCAGTATTTT